This entry lists 26 T cell receptor beta chains sequenced from one sample in a study of T-cell memory formation after mild COVID-19. MiXCR, run by TCRdb on the 5' RACE reads, gives a single entry per CDR3 protein. The sample consists of 55,000 to 75,000 distinct CDR3 sequences, roughly 26% of them appearing once. The source material was PBMCs or a T cell subset sorted from them (not recorded which). These receptor sequences come from a man between 18 and 29 years old who had mild COVID-19 (a few samples of this study predate the infection). Cell type and time point are not known.

The rearrangement uses TRBV7-9 and TRBJ2-1, with a tentative D call TRBD2 (5 bases). Trimming took 0 bases from V and 2 from J, leaving 8 bases between them. The CDR3 totals 15 residues. Per germline, CDR1 SEHNR and CDR2 FQNEAQ (reference sequence). The CDR3 loop reads CASSLARGAYNEQFF. The CDR3 bases are TGTGCCAGCAGCTTAGCCCGGGGTGCCTACAATGAGCAGTTCTTC.

V gene TRBV5-1 combines with J gene TRBJ2-7; perhaps D is TRBD1 or TRBD2 (5 bases each). Germline V gene data show CDR1 as SGHRS and CDR2 as YFSETQ. This CDR3 has 17 residues. V dropped 2 bases and J dropped 6 bases, with 24 bases sitting between them. CDR3 coding DNA: TGCGCCAGCAGCTTCTCTCCGGGACGGCTAGTGATGGGCGAGCAGTACGTC. Translated: CASSFSPGRLVMGEQYV.

The chain links TRBV7-9 to TRBJ1-6; D is unclear. The CDR3 covers 12 residues. Germline V gene data show CDR1 as SEHNR and CDR2 as FQNEAQ (reference sequence). V was pared by 5 bases and J by 5 bases, with 4 bases between. CDR3 residues: CASSPDNSPLHF. DNA of the CDR3: TGTGCCAGCAGCCCAGATAATTCACCCCTCCACTTT.

The V and J genes are TRBV4-1 and TRBJ1-1; unclear D gene. The CDR3 runs to 15 residues. Germline assignment: CDR1 MGHRA and CDR2 YSYEKL. V was pared by 1 base and J by 0 bases, with 9 bases between. The CDR3 DNA is TGCGCCAGCAGCCAAGGACCAGACTTGAACACTGAAGCTTTCTTT. This sequence encodes CASSQGPDLNTEAFF.

The V gene is TRBV19, the J gene TRBJ2-3; tentatively, D is TRBD1 or TRBD2 (5 bases each). This CDR3 is 14 amino acids long. Germline V gives CDR1 LNHDA, CDR2 SQIVND (reference sequence). Trimming took 7 bases from V and 2 from J, leaving 13 bases between them. The CDR3 bases are TGTGCCAGTAAGGGAGACAGCTTCACAGATACGCAGTATTTT. This sequence encodes CASKGDSFTDTQYF.

This clonotype turned up a few times. The chain combines TRBV4-1 with TRBJ2-2; TRBD1 is a possible D gene (6 bases). With 3 bases removed from V and 2 bases from J, the gap between germline ends came to 10 bases. Germline V CDR1 and CDR2: MGHRA, YSYEKL. CDR3 size: 15 residues. CDR3 sequence (DNA): TGCGCCAGCAGCCAGAGGACAGCCAACACCGGGGAGCTGTTTTTT. Amino acids: CASSQRTANTGELFF.

This chain links TRBV12-3 or TRBV12-4 with TRBJ1-2; D unresolved. There are 13 residues in the CDR3. Deletions cut 8 bases from V and 9 bases from J, with 19 bases between. The chain's CDR3 is CASGPTVVSSYTF. For the CDR3, the DNA is TGTGCCAGCGGACCAACAGTCGTGTCTAGCTACACCTTC.

There are a few counts of this clonotype. The gene calls are TRBV4-1 and TRBJ2-3; 7 bases are a match to TRBD2. The CDR3 spans 15 residues. Trimming at V came to 2 bases and at J to 3 bases, leaving 5 bases not matched to a gene. Germline V gives CDR1 MGHRA, CDR2 YSYEKL. CDR3 bases: TGCGCCAGCAGCCAATGGGAGGGCGGAACAGATACGCAGTATTTT. Its protein product is CASSQWEGGTDTQYF.

The chain has TRBV6-5 and TRBJ1-2; TRBD1 matches at 7 bases. Germline-derived CDR1 and CDR2 are MNHEY and SVGAGI. This CDR3 contains 14 residues. After removal of 0 bases from V and 4 bases from J, the junction contained 2 bases not matched to a gene. The CDR3: CASSYSRDSYGYTF. CDR3 bases: TGTGCCAGCAGTTACTCCCGGGACAGCTATGGCTACACCTTC.

This clonotype was observed a handful of times. This chain joins TRBV23-1 and TRBJ2-3, with D tentatively TRBD1 (6 bases). TRBV23-1 has ORF status, its function being uncertain. The ends were cut back, 11 bases at V and 2 bases at J, with 26 bases in the middle. This CDR3 has 17 amino acids. The CDR3 here is CAFRDRQAHRNTDTQYF. CDR3 DNA sequence: TGCGCCTTTCGAGACAGACAGGCCCATAGGAACACAGATACGCAGTATTTT.

This clonotype was detected only a few times. This rearrangement joins TRBV2 to TRBJ2-7; D unclear. This CDR3 region has 15 residues. CDR1 and CDR2 from the germline V gene are SNHLY and FYNNEI. V was pared by 6 bases and J by 5 bases, with 20 bases between. The CDR3 DNA follows: TGTGCCAGCAGAGACCGCAGCCTGTCCACCCACGAGCAGTACTTC. This gives the protein CASRDRSLSTHEQYF. The whole variable domain, remainder taken from reference TRBV2 and TRBJ2-7, is EPEVTQTPSHQVTQMGQEVILRCVPISNHLYFYWYRQILGQKVEFLVSFYNNEISEKSEIFDDQFSVERPDGSNFTLKIRSTKLEDSAMYFCASRDRSLSTHEQYFGPGTRLTVT.

The chain couples TRBV4-1 to TRBJ2-3; TRBD2 might be the D (5 bases). This CDR3 contains 15 residues. V gave up 3 bases and J gave up 0 bases, with 10 bases separating them. Germline-derived CDR1 and CDR2 are MGHRA and YSYEKL. The CDR3: CASSQAERSTDTQYF. CDR3 nucleotide sequence: TGCGCCAGCAGCCAGGCAGAGCGGAGCACAGATACGCAGTATTTT.

Here the CDR3 DNA reads TGCGCCAGCAGCCCCGGGACTAGCGGGGGATGGAAGACCCAGTACTTC. Its translation: CASSPGTSGGWKTQYF. V is TRBV4-1 and J is TRBJ2-5; TRBD2 matches at 14 bases. V shed 4 bases, J shed 6 bases, and the junction held 7 bases outside the gene matches. The CDR3 length is 16 residues. Germline V gives CDR1 MGHRA, CDR2 YSYEKL.

The chain couples TRBV12-3 or TRBV12-4 to TRBJ2-3; D is uncertain. V lost 2 bases, J lost 0 bases, and 9 bases lay in between. The CDR3 is 15 residues long. CDR3 sequence reads: CASSLFSTSTDTQYF. CDR3 nucleotide sequence: TGTGCCAGCAGTTTATTCAGCACTAGCACAGATACGCAGTATTTT.

This clonotype was detected only a few times. The genes are TRBV20-1 and TRBJ2-7; perhaps TRBD2 as D (5 bases). V dropped 0 bases and J dropped 5 bases, with 17 bases sitting between them. Germline V gene sequence: CDR1 DFQATT, CDR2 SNEGSKA (reference sequence). This CDR3 has 15 amino acids. CDR3 protein: CSARDRLMASHEQYF. As DNA, the CDR3 is TGCAGTGCTAGAGATCGGTTGATGGCTAGCCACGAGCAGTACTTC.

V and J are TRBV12-3 or TRBV12-4 and TRBJ1-2; 8 nucleotides align to TRBD1. Trimming cost V 6 bases and J 8 bases; bases outside gene matches: 5. There are 12 residues in the CDR3. The CDR3 DNA reads as TGTGCCAGCAGCGCAGGGGGCCCGGGCTACACCTTC. This codes for CASSAGGPGYTF.

This clonotype was observed a handful of times. The chain has TRBV20-1 and TRBJ1-6; D is unclear. This CDR3 region has 14 residues. Germline assignment: CDR1 DFQATT and CDR2 SNEGSKA (reference sequence). Deletions cut 2 bases from V and 10 bases from J, with 15 bases between. The CDR3 DNA reads TGCAGTGCTAGACCCCAGGCGAGTTTGTCACCCCTCCACTTT. Protein sequence: CSARPQASLSPLHF.

V and J are TRBV6-6 and TRBJ2-7; D is unresolved. With 2 bases removed from V and 2 bases from J, the gap between germline ends came to 7 bases. Germline V lookup: CDR1 MNHNY, CDR2 SVGAGI (reference sequence). This CDR3 is 13 amino acids long. CDR3 loop: CASSYLDAYEQYV. Written as DNA, the CDR3 is TGTGCCAGCAGTTACCTGGACGCCTACGAGCAGTACGTC.

The V and J genes are TRBV11-2 and TRBJ2-1; possibly TRBD2 for D (6 bases). Germline V gene lookup returns CDR1 SGHAT and CDR2 FQNNGV. CDR3 length: 18 residues. V was trimmed by 0 bases and J by 3 bases, leaving 18 bases between them. DNA of the CDR3: TGTGCCAGCAGCTTAGACCTGGACTACATAACGGACTACAATGAGCAGTTCTTC. Its protein is CASSLDLDYITDYNEQFF.

In this sample, this clonotype turned up many times. The DNA for the CDR3 is TGTGCCAGCAGGGCTGAGACCTCTGAAGCTTTCTTT. Its translation is CASRAETSEAFF. V and J are TRBV5-4 and TRBJ1-1; D call uncertain. Trimming pared 5 bases from V and 6 bases from J, leaving 11 bases between. CDR1 and CDR2 from the germline V gene are SGHNT and YYREEE (reference sequence). The CDR3 length is 12 residues. The variable domain in full, with the rest retrieved from reference TRBV5-4 and TRBJ1-1, is ETGVTQSPTHLIKTRGQQVTLRCSSQSGHNTVSWYQQALGQGPQFIFQYYREEENGRGNFPPRFSGLQFPNYSSELNVNALELDDSALYLCASRAETSEAFFGQGTRLTVV.

This rearrangement joins TRBV3-1 to TRBJ2-2; TRBD1 aligns across 10 bases. The CDR3 has 13 amino acids. Germline V gene sequence: CDR1 LGHDT, CDR2 YNNKEL (reference sequence). Germline trimming cut 8 bases from V and 7 bases from J; bases unmatched to any gene: 4. CDR3 bases: TGTGCCAGCGACAGGGGGCAAAACGGGGAGCTGTTTTTT. This sequence encodes CASDRGQNGELFF.

In its sample, this clonotype was seen once. This chain links TRBV7-6 with TRBJ2-5; 12 nucleotides align to TRBD2. From germline, CDR1 is SGHVS and CDR2 FNYEAQ. V gave up 3 bases and J gave up 2 bases; unmatched junction bases: 4. The CDR3 runs 16 residues. The CDR3 loop is CASSFTSGGWQETQYF. CDR3 sequence (DNA): TGTGCCAGCAGCTTTACTAGCGGGGGGTGGCAAGAGACCCAGTACTTC.

The chain employs TRBV4-1 and TRBJ2-2; no firm D call. Trimming cost V 0 bases and J 9 bases, with 2 bases left between them. This CDR3 has 11 residues. The germline V gene encodes CDR1 MGHRA and CDR2 YSYEKL. In DNA form, the CDR3 reads TGCGCCAGCAGCCAAGATTGGGAGCTGTTTTTT. It codes for CASSQDWELFF.

This clonotype was observed a few times. The chain links TRBV7-9 to TRBJ1-2; the D is unclear. Germline lookup yields CDR1 SEHNR and CDR2 FQNEAQ (reference sequence). The CDR3 spans 16 residues. V lost 3 bases, J lost 0 bases, and 14 bases lay in between. CDR3 DNA sequence: TGTGCCAGCAGCTTCGATCCAAGTTTCGCTAACTATGGCTACACCTTC. Amino acids: CASSFDPSFANYGYTF.

This clonotype was found a few times. V is TRBV7-6 and J is TRBJ1-5, with no clear D. This CDR3 spans 14 amino acids. Germline V gives CDR1 SGHVS, CDR2 FNYEAQ. Trimming took 3 bases from V and 3 from J, leaving 9 bases between them. The CDR3 region is CASSLPGYNQPQHF. As DNA, the CDR3 is TGTGCCAGCAGCTTGCCGGGGTACAATCAGCCCCAGCATTTT.

The chain links TRBV6-2 or TRBV6-3 to TRBJ1-1; 8 bases are a match to TRBD1. Germline V gene sequence: CDR1 MNHEY, CDR2 SVGEGT. This CDR3 has 14 residues. Trimming removed 7 bases from V and 5 bases from J; junction bases left unmatched: 9. For the CDR3, the DNA is TGTGCCAGCACCGACAGGGGAACCGTGACTGAAGCTTTCTTT. Its protein product is CASTDRGTVTEAFF.